This T cell receptor beta chain is from a study of T cells after yellow fever vaccination (dated by TCRdb to between 2018 and 2021). For context, the study as a whole: Using CD3, CD45RA, CCR7 and CD95 staining, memory subsets (EM, EMRA, CM and Tscm) were sorted on a BD FACS Aria III. Blood was collected at multiple timepoints before and after primary and secondary immunization, and bulk PBMC replicates and cell subsets were isolated. Two healthy male donors, one aged 18 to 30 and one aged 30 to 40 years, were included in the cohort. Libraries from fractions with low cell numbers were prepared with the SMART-Seq v4 Ultra Low Input RNA kit. Sorting of memory subsets took place on days 0, 15 and 45 and at 18 months after primary vaccination, as well as on days 0, 15 and 45 after the 30-year booster. To follow T-cell clones before and after primary and booster YFV17D yellow fever vaccination, bulk TCR alpha and beta repertoires were sequenced over time.

The reads were generated on an Illumina NovaSeq 6000. TCR cDNA was synthesized by 5'RACE template switching, through which a universal primer site and unique molecular identifiers were introduced. Priming of cDNA synthesis was performed from both the TCR alpha and TCR beta constant segments. Libraries were amplified in two PCR steps, with sample barcodes and sequencing adapters added in the second step. Sequencing of libraries was done on Illumina HiSeq 2500 (2x100 bp) or NovaSeq (2x150 bp). Concerning the study's data processing: MIGEC handled demultiplexing of reads and collapsing into UMI consensus sequences, while MiXCR performed V(D)J alignment. Vaccine-responding clonotypes were defined with edgeR using replicate PBMC samples, requiring FDR below 0.01 and a log2 fold change above 5 up to day 15. Each bulk clonotype was labeled CD4 or CD8 based on which sequenced repertoire, CD4 or CD8, contained the clonotype at higher abundance. To estimate how each clone was distributed across memory phenotypes, clonotype frequencies in memory subsets were weighted by the numbers of FACS-sorted cells. TCRdb reprocessing: public reads trimmed at Q25 with fastp, clones called with MiXCR, in-frame beta chains kept. Identical CDR3 proteins give one entry, which carries the most common genes and DNA. These V and J calls rely on TCRdb rather than the paper's analysis. In this sample the table shows tens of thousands of distinct CDR3 sequences, roughly 4.5% of which occur a single time. The ten largest clones add up to about 40% of the sample.

The label giving this sample's treatment or condition can be read as: live attenuated yellow fever vaccine strain. A standard Ficoll-Paque protocol was used to isolate PBMCs from peripheral blood. The RNeasy Micro Kit was used to extract RNA from sorted memory subsets. The CDR3 starts with the cysteine, ends with the phenylalanine, and has 14 residues. Kept here is only the CDR3 DNA, which spans 42 bases and is read in frame from base 1. V drops 0 bases and J drops 2 bases, leaving 8 bases in between. CDR1 is given as LGHNA and CDR2 as YNFKEQ, both from the germline V gene. The research as a whole found: Because abundant contaminating clonotypes from the bulk population could be contained in FACS-sorted repertoires, computational filtering was required. After the booster, most clones that had expanded after primary vaccination were detected again (around 97% of CD4 and 88% of CD8), suggesting broad maintenance of memory. A small fraction of clonotypes showed up in both the CD4 and CD8 compartments, probably as a result of convergent recombination. Compared with the primary T-cell response, the secondary T-cell response was weaker but faster, peaking on day 5 rather than day 15. Only a couple of donors were included in the study, so the extent to which the findings can be generalized is limited. On day 0, almost all vaccine-responding clonotypes were below detection in the sorted memory subsets.

This clonotype was found many times. Per-nucleotide qualities are absent, and no much larger clonotype sits a single base away. The receptor comes from a man in his late teens or twenties who received the YFV17D yellow fever vaccine. This material consisted of PBMCs, either bulk or a sorted T-cell subset (CD4+, CD8+, memory, or dextramer-sorted; not recorded which), taken on the day of the yellow fever booster vaccination. The V and J genes are TRBV4-2 and TRBJ2-7, with no D gene named confidently. CDR3 loop: CASSQEVPTYEQYF. The DNA is as follows: TGTGCCAGCAGCCAAGAGGTCCCAACCTACGAGCAGTACTTC.